This TCR beta chain was recovered during a study of T cells after yellow fever vaccination. Study-wide results and caveats: Among all clonotypes, a small share was observed in both CD4 and CD8 compartments. The booster response re-showed most primary clones: approximately 97% CD4, more than 80% CD8. Abundant contaminating clonotypes from the bulk population could appear in FACS-sorted repertoires.

Universal primer sites and UMIs were introduced during 5'RACE template-switching synthesis of TCR cDNA. One entry per CDR3 protein, called by TCRdb with MiXCR from the 5' RACE reads. This table has some 420,000 distinct CDR3 sequences, around 20% appearing once. With respect to this clonotype: The antigen remains unidentified.

The germline V gene encodes CDR1 SGHTA and CDR2 FQGTGA. The CDR3 has 13 amino acids. V was shortened by 5 bases and J by 4 bases, with 11 bases between the two germline ends. Here the sequenced sample was PBMCs, taken before the yellow fever booster vaccination. The clonotype comes from a young man who received the YFV17D yellow fever vaccine. J is TRBJ2-5 and V is TRBV7-3; D ambiguous. Here the CDR3 DNA reads TGTGCCAGCAGCCTCTCTAGTACAGAGACCCAGTACTTC. Its protein product is CASSLSSTETQYF.